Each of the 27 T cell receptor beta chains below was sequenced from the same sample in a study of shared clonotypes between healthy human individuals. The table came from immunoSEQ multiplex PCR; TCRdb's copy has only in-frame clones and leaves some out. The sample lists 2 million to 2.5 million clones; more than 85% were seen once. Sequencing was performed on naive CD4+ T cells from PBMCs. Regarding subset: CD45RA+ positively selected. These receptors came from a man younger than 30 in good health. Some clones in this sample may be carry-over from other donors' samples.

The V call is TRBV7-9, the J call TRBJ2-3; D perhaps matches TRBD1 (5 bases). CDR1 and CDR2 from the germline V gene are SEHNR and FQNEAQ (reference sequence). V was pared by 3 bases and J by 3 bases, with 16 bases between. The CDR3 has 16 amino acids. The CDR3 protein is CASSFSLDRSTDTQYF. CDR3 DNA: TGTGCCAGCAGCTTTTCTTTAGACAGATCAACAGATACGCAGTATTTT.

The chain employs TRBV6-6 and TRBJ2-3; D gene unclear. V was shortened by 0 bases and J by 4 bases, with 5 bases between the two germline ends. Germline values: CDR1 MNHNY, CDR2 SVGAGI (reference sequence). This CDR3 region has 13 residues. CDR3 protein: CASSYSEADTQYF. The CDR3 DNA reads TGTGCCAGCAGTTACTCAGAGGCAGATACGCAGTATTTT.

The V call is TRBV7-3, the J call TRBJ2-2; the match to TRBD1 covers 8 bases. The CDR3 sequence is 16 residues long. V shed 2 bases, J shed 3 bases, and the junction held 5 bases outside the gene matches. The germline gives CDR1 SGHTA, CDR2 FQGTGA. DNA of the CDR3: TGTGCCAGCAGCTTATCTGCAGGGGGCTACACCGGGGAGCTGTTTTTT. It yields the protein CASSLSAGGYTGELFF.

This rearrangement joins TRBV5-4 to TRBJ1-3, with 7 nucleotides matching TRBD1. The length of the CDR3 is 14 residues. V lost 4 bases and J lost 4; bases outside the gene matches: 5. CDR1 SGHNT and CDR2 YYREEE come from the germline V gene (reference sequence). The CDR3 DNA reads TGTGCCAGCAGCCCGACAGGGTCCGGAAACACCATATATTTT. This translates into CASSPTGSGNTIYF.

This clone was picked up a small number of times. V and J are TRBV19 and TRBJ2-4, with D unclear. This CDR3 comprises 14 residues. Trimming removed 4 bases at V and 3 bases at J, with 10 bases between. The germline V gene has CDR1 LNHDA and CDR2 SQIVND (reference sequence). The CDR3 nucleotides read TGTGCCAGTAGTAACTGGGGATTCAAAAACATTCAGTACTTC. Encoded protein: CASSNWGFKNIQYF.

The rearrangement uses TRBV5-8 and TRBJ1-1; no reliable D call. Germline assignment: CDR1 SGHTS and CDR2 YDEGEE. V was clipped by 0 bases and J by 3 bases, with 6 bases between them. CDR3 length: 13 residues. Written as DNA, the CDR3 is TGTGCCAGCAGCTTGGAGAGGGACACTGAAGCTTTCTTT. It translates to CASSLERDTEAFF.

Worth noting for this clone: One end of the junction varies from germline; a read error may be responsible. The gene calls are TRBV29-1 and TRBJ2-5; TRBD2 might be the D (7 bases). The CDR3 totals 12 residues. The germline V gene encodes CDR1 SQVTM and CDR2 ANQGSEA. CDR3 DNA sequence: TGTACGGGAGGACGGGGGCGAGAGACCCAGTACTTC. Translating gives CTGGRGRETQYF.

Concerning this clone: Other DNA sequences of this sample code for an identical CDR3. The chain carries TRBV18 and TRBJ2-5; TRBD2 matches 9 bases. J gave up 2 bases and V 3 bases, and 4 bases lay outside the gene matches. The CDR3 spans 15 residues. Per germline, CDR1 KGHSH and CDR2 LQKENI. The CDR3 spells CASSPLAGYQETQYF. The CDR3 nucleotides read TGTGCCAGCTCACCTCTAGCGGGATATCAAGAGACCCAGTACTTC.

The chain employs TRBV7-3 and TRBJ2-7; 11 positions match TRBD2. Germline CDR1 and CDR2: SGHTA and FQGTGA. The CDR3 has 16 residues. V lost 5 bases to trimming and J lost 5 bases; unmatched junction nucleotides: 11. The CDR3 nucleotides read TGTGCCAGCAGCCCCTCGCTAGCGGGAGGAGTAAACGAGCAGTACTTC. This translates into CASSPSLAGGVNEQYF.

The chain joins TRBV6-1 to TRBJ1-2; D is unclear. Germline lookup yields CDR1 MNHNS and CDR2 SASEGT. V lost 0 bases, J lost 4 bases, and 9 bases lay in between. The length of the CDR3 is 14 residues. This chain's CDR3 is CASSEAGTPYGYTF. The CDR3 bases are TGTGCCAGCAGTGAAGCAGGCACCCCCTATGGCTACACCTTC.

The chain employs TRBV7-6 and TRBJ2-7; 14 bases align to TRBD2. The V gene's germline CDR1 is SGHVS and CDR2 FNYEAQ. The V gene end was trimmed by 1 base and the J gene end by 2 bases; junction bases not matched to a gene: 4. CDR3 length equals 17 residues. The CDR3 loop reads CASSLGTSGRIPYEQYF. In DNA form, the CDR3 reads TGTGCCAGCAGCTTAGGGACTAGCGGGAGGATACCCTACGAGCAGTACTTC. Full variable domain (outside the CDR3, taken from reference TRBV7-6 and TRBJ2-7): GAGVSQSPRYKVTKRGQDVALRCDPISGHVSLYWYRQALGQGPEFLTYFNYEAQQDKSGLPNDRFSAERPEGSISTLTIQRTEQRDSAMYRCASSLGTSGRIPYEQYFGPGTRLTVT.

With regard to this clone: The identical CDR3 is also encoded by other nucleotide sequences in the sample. Here the CDR3 reads CASSYSVLADTQYF. The DNA of the CDR3 is TGTGCCAGCAGTTACTCAGTTCTAGCAGATACGCAGTATTTT. The gene calls are TRBV6-6 and TRBJ2-3; unclear D gene. V lost 0 bases, J lost 4 bases, and 8 bases lay in between. Germline-derived CDR1 and CDR2 are MNHNY and SVGAGI (reference sequence). The CDR3 runs 14 residues.

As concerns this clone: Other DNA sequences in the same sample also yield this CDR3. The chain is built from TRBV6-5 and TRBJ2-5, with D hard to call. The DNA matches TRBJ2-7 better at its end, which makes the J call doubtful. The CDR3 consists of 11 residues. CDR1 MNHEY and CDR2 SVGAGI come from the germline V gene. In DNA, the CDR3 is TGTGCCAGCAGTTACTTGTACGAGCAGTACTTC. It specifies CASSYLYEQYF.

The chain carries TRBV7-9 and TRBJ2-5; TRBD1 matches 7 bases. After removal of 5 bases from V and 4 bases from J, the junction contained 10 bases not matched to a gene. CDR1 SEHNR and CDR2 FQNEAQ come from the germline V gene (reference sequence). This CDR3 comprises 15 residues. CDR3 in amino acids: CASSRQGVGRETQYF. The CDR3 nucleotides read TGTGCCAGCAGCCGACAGGGTGTGGGGCGAGAGACCCAGTACTTC.

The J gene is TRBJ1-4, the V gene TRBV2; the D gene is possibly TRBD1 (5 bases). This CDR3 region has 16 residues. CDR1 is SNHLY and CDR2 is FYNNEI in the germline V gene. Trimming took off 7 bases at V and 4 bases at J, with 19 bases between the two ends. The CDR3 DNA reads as TGTGCCAGCACCCCCGGACACCGAGATGTTAATGAAAAACTGTTTTTT. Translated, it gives CASTPGHRDVNEKLFF.

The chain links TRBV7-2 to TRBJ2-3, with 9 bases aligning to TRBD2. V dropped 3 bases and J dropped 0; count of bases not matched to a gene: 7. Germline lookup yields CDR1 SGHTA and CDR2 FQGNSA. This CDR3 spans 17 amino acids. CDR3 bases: TGTGCCAGCAGCTTCGGCGGGAGGGCGTCTAGCACAGATACGCAGTATTTT. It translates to CASSFGGRASSTDTQYF.

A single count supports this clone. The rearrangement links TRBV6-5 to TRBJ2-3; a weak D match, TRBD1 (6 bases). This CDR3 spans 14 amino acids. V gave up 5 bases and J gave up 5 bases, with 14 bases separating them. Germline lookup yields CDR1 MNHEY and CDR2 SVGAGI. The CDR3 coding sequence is TGTGCCAGCAGTGTCGACAGGTCGGGAGATACGCAGTATTTT. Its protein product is CASSVDRSGDTQYF.

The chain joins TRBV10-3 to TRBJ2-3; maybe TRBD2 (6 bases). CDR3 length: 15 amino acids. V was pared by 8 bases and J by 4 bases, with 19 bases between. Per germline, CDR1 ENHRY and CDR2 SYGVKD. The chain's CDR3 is CAIRGSIGEADTQYF. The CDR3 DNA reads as TGTGCCATCCGAGGGAGCATTGGGGAGGCAGATACGCAGTATTTT.

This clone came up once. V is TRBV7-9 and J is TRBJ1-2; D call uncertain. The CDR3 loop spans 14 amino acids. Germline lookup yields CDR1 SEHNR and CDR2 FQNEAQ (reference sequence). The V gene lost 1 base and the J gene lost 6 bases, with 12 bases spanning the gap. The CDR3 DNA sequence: TGTGCCAGCAGCTTAGAGGCAATCCCGGATGGCTACACCTTC. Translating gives CASSLEAIPDGYTF.

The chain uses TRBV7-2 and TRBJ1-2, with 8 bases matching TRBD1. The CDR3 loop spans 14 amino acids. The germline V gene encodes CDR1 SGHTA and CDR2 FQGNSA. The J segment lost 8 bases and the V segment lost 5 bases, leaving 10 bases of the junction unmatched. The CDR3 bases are TGTGCCAGCAGCCCTGGGACAGGTGTCTTCGGCTACACCTTC. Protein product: CASSPGTGVFGYTF.

The CDR3 is CASSLAGHEQYF. In DNA, the CDR3 is TGTGCCAGCAGCTTAGCGGGGCACGAGCAGTACTTC. This chain connects TRBV7-2 to TRBJ2-7, with a possible D match to TRBD1 (5 bases). Trimming left V 0 bases short and J 5 bases short, with 5 bases between. The CDR3 has 12 residues. From germline, CDR1 is SGHTA and CDR2 FQGNSA.

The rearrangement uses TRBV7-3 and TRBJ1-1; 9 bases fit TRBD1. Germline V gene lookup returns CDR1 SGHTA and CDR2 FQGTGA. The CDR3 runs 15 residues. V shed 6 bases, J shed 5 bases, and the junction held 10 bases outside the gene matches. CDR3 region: CASSPTGGAGTEAFF. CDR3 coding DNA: TGTGCCAGCAGTCCAACAGGGGGCGCGGGGACTGAAGCTTTCTTT.

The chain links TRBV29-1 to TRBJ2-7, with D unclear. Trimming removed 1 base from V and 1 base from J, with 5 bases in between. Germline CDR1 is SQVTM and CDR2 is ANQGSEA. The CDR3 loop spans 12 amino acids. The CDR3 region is CSVEGRSYEQYF. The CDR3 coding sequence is TGCAGCGTTGAAGGCAGGTCCTACGAGCAGTACTTC.

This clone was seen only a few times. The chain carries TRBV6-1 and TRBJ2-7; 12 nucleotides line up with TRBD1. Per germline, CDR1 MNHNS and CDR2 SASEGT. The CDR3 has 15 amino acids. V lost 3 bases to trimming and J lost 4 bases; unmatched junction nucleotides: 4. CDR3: CASSEGQGALYEQYF. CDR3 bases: TGTGCCAGCAGTGAGGGACAGGGGGCGTTGTACGAGCAGTACTTC.

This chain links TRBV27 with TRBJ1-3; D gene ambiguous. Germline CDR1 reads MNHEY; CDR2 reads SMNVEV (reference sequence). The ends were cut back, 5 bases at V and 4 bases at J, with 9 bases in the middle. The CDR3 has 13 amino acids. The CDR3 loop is CASSPHGGNTIYF. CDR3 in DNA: TGTGCCAGCAGTCCCCACGGCGGAAACACCATATATTTT.

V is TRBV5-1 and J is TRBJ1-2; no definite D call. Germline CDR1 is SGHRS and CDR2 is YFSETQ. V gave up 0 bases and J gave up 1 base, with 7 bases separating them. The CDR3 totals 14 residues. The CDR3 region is CASSLASDNYGYTF. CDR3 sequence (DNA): TGCGCCAGCAGCTTGGCTTCAGATAACTATGGCTACACCTTC.

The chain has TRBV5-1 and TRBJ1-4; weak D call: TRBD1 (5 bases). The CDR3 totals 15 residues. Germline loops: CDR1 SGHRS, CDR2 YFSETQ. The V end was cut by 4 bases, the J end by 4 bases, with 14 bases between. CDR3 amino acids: CASSRDRRSNEKLFF. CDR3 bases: TGCGCCAGCAGCCGGGACCGCAGAAGTAATGAAAAACTGTTTTTT.